This T cell receptor (beta chain) stems from a study of CD4+ T cells in melanoma. Study-wide findings and caveats: Neoantigen-specific CD4+ T cells in melanoma reportedly had diverse differentiation states. A reported correlation linked neoantigen-specific CD4+ T cells to CD8+, macrophage and B cell function.

Comment on this clone: Its antigen is unidentified.

Measured with immunoSEQ multiplex PCR; TCRdb has only the in-frame clones, and not every one. The table lists about 54,000 clones, about 72% of them singletons, with approximately 5% in the top ten. CDR1 and CDR2 from the germline V gene are SGHRS and YFSETQ. V lost 3 bases and J lost 8, with 21 bases in between. CDR3 length equals 16 residues. The TCR comes from a human donor with melanoma. The chain is built from TRBV5-1 and TRBJ2-1; D ambiguous. Specimen: tumor tissue. CDR3 sequence: CASSYGSWAPVDEQFF. The CDR3, as DNA: TGCGCCAGCAGCTACGGTAGTTGGGCCCCTGTGGATGAGCAGTTCTTC.